This T cell receptor (beta chain) was captured in a study of brain T cells in children with intractable seizures. Study observations and caveats: HCMV serostatus was not known, and viral specificity came from CDR3 similarity only.

Trimming took 1 base from V and 7 from J, leaving 10 bases between them. Germline V CDR1 and CDR2: SQVTM, ANQGSEA. The CDR3 covers 12 residues. Worth noting for this clone: Its specificity is not known.

This table comes from immunoSEQ multiplex PCR, and its TCRdb copy is limited to in-frame clones, with some not included. Of 300,000 to 400,000 clones in the sample, over 85% are singletons; the top ten hold 5% to 7%. Stated time point: blood from clinic visit 5 months post-surgery; TSC patient then seizure free. The sequenced cases were selected for having the highest brain T cell transcript signatures. Pre-surgery treatment included at least one anti-epileptic drug. The receptor comes from a boy under three years old with tuberous sclerosis and intractable seizures. The sequencing used peripheral blood, collected 4 to 5 months after surgery. This rearrangement joins TRBV29-1 to TRBJ1-2; D gene ambiguous. The CDR3 DNA is TGCAGCGTTGAAGGGCCCTGGGGTGGCTACACCTTC. Its translation: CSVEGPWGGYTF.